This TCR beta chain derives from a study of T cell responses to AZD1222 COVID-19 vaccine. Regarding the study as a whole: Recipients of AZD1222 seropositive at baseline numbered only 5 or 6.

CDR3 length: 16 amino acids. The germline gives CDR1 MNHEY, CDR2 SVGAGI. V lost 2 bases, J lost 0 bases, and 13 bases lay in between. As regards this clone: Its antigen is unknown.

The data were produced by immunoSEQ multiplex PCR, yet TCRdb's version contains in-frame clones alone and is incomplete. In the table there are 100,000 to 150,000 clones, 91% of which are singletons. Here the sequenced sample was peripheral blood, taken on day 0 of AZD1222 vaccination. The genes are TRBV6-5 and TRBJ1-2, with D unresolved. This sequence was found in an adult in good health. CDR3 in amino acids: CASSYGRVQPNYGYTF. CDR3 nucleotide sequence: TGTGCCAGCAGTTACGGCAGAGTACAACCTAACTATGGCTACACCTTC.